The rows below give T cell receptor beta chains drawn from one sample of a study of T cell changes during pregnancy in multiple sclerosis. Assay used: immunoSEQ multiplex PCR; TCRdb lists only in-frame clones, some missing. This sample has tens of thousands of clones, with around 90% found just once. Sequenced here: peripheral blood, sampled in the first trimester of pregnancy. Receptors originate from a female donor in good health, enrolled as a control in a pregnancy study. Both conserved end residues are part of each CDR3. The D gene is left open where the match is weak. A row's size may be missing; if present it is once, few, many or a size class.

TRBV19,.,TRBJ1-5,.,CASIGSVAPQRQHF,TGTGCCAGTATAGGAAGCGTGGCCCCTCAACGCCAGCATTTT
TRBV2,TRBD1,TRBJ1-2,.,CASRGTGARYGYTF,TGTGCCAGCAGGGGGACAGGGGCGCGCTATGGCTACACCTTC
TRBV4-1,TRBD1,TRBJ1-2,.,CASSQAGVGQGGYTF,TGCGCCAGCAGCCAAGCCGGCGTGGGACAGGGTGGCTACACCTTC
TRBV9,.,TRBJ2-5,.,CASGAVPGQGLRETQYF,TGTGCCAGCGGCGCGGTCCCAGGGCAGGGATTGCGAGAGACCCAGTACTTC
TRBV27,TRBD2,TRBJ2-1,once,CASRDYLSSYNEQFF,TGTGCCAGCCGGGACTACCTAAGCTCCTACAATGAGCAGTTCTTC
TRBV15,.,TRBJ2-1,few,CATSRVQDSYNEQFF,TGTGCCACCAGCAGAGTGCAGGACTCCTACAATGAGCAGTTCTTC
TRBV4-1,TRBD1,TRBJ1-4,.,CASSQAGTDEKLFF,TGCGCCAGCAGCCAGGCCGGGACAGATGAAAAACTGTTTTTT
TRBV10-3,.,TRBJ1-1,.,CAILQGAGTEAFF,TGTGCCATCCTACAGGGAGCAGGCACTGAAGCTTTCTTT
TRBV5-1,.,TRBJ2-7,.,CASSAPGYEQYF,TGCGCCAGCAGCGCTCCAGGCTACGAGCAGTACTTC
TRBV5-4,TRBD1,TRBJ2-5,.,CASSLRDRVTSETQYF,TGTGCCAGCAGCTTGCGGGACAGGGTTACGTCGGAGACCCAGTACTTC
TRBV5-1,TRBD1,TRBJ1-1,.,CASSFQGARSTEAFF,TGCGCCAGCAGTTTTCAGGGGGCGCGTAGCACTGAAGCTTTCTTT
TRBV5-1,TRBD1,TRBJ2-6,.,CASSLLGQPSGANVLTF,TGCGCCAGCAGCCTTTTGGGACAGCCCTCTGGGGCCAACGTCCTGACTTTC
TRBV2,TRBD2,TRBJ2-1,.,CASMVGSGSVFSYNEQFF,TGTGCCAGCATGGTCGGTAGCGGGAGCGTTTTCTCCTACAATGAGCAGTTCTTC
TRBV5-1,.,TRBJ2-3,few,CASSLGPPRDTQYF,TGCGCCAGCAGCTTGGGGCCACCGAGGGATACGCAGTATTTT
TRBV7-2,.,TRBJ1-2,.,CASSLGRIGYTF,TGTGCCAGCAGCCTAGGGAGGATAGGATACACCTTC
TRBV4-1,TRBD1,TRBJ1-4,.,CASSQADRDEEKLFF,TGCGCCAGCAGCCAAGCGGACAGGGATGAAGAAAAACTGTTTTTT
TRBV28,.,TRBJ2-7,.,CASRQGPYEQYF,TGTGCCAGCAGACAGGGACCTTACGAGCAGTACTTC
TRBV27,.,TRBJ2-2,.,CASTLEGERQAGELFF,TGTGCCAGCACCCTAGAAGGGGAGAGACAGGCCGGGGAGCTGTTTTTT
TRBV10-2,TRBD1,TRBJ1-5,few,CASSESWTGANQPQHF,TGCGCCAGCAGTGAGTCTTGGACAGGGGCAAATCAGCCCCAGCATTTT
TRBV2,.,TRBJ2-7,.,CASSGLRDEQYF,TGTGCCAGCAGTGGCCTTAGAGACGAGCAGTACTTC
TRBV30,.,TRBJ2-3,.,CAWSLPAADTQYF,TGTGCCTGGAGTCTTCCTGCGGCGGATACGCAGTATTTT
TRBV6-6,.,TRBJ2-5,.,CASTEGGRETQYF,TGTGCCAGCACCGAGGGGGGGCGAGAGACCCAGTACTTC
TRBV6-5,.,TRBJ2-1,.,CASSYTTGNEQFF,TGTGCCAGCAGTTACACGACGGGCAATGAGCAGTTCTTC
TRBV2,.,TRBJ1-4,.,CASTREQGNEKLFF,TGTGCCAGCACCCGAGAGCAGGGGAATGAAAAACTGTTTTTT
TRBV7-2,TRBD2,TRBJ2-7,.,CASSYTSGSSYEQYF,TGTGCCAGCAGCTATACTAGCGGGTCTTCCTACGAGCAGTACTTC
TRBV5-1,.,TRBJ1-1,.,CASSLTVNTEAFF,TGCGCCAGCAGCTTGACAGTGAACACTGAAGCTTTCTTT
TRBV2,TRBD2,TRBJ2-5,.,CASSSGTSGRETQYF,TGTGCCAGCAGTTCCGGGACTAGCGGGAGGGAGACCCAGTACTTC
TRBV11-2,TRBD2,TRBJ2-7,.,CASSVGRALHEQYF,TGTGCCAGCAGCGTCGGGAGGGCCCTCCACGAGCAGTACTTC
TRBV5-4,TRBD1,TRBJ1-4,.,CASSVEQGANEKLFF,TGTGCCAGCAGCGTTGAACAGGGGGCTAATGAAAAACTGTTTTTT
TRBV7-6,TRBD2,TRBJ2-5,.,CASSLAYGREEETQYF,TGTGCCAGCAGCTTAGCGTATGGGCGGGAGGAAGAGACCCAGTACTTC
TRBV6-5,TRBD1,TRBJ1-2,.,CASSYLDRNYGYTF,TGTGCCAGCAGTTACCTGGACAGGAACTATGGCTACACCTTC
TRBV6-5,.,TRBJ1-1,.,CASSYIPGHSEAFF,TGTGCCAGCAGTTACATTCCGGGACACTCTGAAGCTTTCTTT